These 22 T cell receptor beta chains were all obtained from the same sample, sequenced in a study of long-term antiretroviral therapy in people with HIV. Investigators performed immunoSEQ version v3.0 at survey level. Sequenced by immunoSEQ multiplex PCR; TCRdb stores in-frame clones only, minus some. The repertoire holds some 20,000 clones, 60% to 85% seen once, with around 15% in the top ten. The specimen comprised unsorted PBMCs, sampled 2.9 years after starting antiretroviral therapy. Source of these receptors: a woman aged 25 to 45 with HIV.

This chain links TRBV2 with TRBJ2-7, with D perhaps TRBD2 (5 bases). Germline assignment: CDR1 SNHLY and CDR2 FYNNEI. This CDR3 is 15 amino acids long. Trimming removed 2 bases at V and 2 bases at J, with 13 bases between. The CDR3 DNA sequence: TGTGCCAGCAGTGAAAGTAGGGCCGGGGCCTACGAGCAGTACGTC. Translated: CASSESRAGAYEQYV.

The CDR3 loop is CASGTLGNTEAFF. The CDR3 region has the DNA TGCGCCAGCGGAACCTTAGGGAACACTGAAGCTTTCTTT. This chain joins TRBV5-1 and TRBJ1-1; no clear D gene. This CDR3 has 13 amino acids. Looked up from germline, CDR1 is SGHRS and CDR2 is YFSETQ. The ends were cut back, 7 bases at V and 1 base at J, with 11 bases in the middle. The full variable domain, its missing parts supplied by reference TRBV5-1 and TRBJ1-1, is KAGVTQTPRYLIKTRGQQVTLSCSPISGHRSVSWYQQTPGQGLQFLFEYFSETQRNKGNFPGRFSGRQFSNSRSEMNVSTLELGDSALYLCASGTLGNTEAFFGQGTRLTVV.

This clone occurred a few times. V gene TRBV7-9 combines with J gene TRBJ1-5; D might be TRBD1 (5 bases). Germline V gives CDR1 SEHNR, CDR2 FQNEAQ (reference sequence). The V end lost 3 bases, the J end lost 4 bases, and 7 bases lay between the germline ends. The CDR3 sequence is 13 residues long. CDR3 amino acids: CASSFSGNQPQHF. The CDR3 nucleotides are TGTGCCAGCAGCTTTTCAGGGAATCAGCCCCAGCATTTT.

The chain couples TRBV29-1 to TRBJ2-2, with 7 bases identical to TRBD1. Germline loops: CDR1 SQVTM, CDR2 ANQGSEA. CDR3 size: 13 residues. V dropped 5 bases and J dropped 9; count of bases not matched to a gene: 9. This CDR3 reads CSVQGQSRWELFF. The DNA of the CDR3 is TGCAGCGTTCAGGGACAGTCCAGGTGGGAGCTGTTTTTT.

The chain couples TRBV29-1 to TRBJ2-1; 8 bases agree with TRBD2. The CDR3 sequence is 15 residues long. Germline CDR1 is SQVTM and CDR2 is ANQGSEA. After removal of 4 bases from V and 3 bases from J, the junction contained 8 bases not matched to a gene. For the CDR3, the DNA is TGCAGCGTTGTTGGGCTAGCGGGTATCTACAATGAGCAGTTCTTC. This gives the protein CSVVGLAGIYNEQFF.

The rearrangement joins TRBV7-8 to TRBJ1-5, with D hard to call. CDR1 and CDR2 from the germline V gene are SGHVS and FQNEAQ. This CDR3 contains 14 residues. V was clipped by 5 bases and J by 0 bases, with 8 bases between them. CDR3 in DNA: TGTGCCAGCAGCCCACCATATAGCAATCAGCCCCAGCATTTT. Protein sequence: CASSPPYSNQPQHF. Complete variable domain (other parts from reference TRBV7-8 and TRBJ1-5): GAGVSQSPRYKVAKRGQDVALRCDPISGHVSLFWYQQALGQGPEFLTYFQNEAQLDKSGLPSDRFFAERPEGSVSTLKIQRTQQEDSAVYLCASSPPYSNQPQHFGDGTRLSIL.

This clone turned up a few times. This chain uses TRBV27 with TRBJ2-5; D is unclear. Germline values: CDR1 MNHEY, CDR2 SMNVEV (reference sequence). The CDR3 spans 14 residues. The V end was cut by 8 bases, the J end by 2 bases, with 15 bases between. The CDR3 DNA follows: TGTGCCAGCCGACGCGGCCAGGTTCAAGAGACCCAGTACTTC. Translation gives CASRRGQVQETQYF.

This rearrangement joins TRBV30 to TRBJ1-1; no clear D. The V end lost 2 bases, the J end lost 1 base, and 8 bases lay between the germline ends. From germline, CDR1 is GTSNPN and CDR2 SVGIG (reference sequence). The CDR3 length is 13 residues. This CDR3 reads CAWSLTENTEAFF. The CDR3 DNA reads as TGTGCCTGGAGTCTAACAGAGAACACTGAAGCTTTCTTT.

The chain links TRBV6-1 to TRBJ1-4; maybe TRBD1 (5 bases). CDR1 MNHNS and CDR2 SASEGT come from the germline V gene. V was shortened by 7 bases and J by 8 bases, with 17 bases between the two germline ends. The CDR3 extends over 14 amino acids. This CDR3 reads CASMGRTGKEKLFF. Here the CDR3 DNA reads TGTGCCAGCATGGGACGTACGGGGAAAGAAAAACTGTTTTTT.

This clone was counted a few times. The CDR3 protein is CSVGGAEGYTF. Here the CDR3 DNA reads TGCAGCGTTGGCGGGGCCGAGGGCTACACCTTC. The chain combines TRBV29-1 with TRBJ1-2, with TRBD1 as a possible D gene (5 bases). Trimming stripped 4 bases from V and 8 bases from J, with 11 bases between. The CDR3 is made up of 11 amino acids. Germline values: CDR1 SQVTM, CDR2 ANQGSEA.

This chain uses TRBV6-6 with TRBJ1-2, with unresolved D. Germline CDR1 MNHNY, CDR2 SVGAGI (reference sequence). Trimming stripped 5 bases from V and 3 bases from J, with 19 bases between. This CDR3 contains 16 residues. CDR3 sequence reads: CASSTGLQRVYYGYTF. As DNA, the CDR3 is TGTGCCAGCAGTACCGGGCTACAACGGGTTTACTATGGCTACACCTTC.

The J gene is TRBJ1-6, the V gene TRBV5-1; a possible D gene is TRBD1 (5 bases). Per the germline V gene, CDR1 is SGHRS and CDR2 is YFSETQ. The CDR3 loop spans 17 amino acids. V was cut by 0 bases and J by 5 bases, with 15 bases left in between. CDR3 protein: CASSLERGFSHNSPLHF. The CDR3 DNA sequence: TGCGCCAGCAGCTTGGAAAGGGGTTTTAGTCATAATTCACCCCTCCACTTT.

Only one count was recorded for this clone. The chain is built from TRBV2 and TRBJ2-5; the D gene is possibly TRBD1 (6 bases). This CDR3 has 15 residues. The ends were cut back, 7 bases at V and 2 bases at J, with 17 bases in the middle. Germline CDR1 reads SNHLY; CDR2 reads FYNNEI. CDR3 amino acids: CASKSPGALQETQYF. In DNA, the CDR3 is TGTGCCAGCAAATCTCCAGGGGCCCTGCAAGAGACCCAGTACTTC. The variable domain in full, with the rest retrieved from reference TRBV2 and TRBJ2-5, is EPEVTQTPSHQVTQMGQEVILRCVPISNHLYFYWYRQILGQKVEFLVSFYNNEISEKSEIFDDQFSVERPDGSNFTLKIRSTKLEDSAMYFCASKSPGALQETQYFGPGTRLLVL.

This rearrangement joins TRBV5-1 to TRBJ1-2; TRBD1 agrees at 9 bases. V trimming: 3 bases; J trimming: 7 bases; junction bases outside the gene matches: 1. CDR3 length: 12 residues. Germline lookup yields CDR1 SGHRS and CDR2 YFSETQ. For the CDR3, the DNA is TGCGCCAGCAGCTGGACAGGGGTTGGCTACACCTTC. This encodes CASSWTGVGYTF.

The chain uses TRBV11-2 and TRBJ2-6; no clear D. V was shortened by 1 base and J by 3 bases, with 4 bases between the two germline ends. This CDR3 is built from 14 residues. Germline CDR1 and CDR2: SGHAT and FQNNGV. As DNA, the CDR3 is TGTGCCAGCAGCTTAGTGGGTGGGGCCAACGTCCTGACTTTC. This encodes CASSLVGGANVLTF.

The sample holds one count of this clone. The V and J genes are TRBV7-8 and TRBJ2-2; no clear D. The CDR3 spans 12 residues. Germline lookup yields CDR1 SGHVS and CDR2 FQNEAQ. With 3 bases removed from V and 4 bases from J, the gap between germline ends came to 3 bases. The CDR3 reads CASSFRTGELFF. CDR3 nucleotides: TGTGCCAGCAGCTTTCGCACCGGGGAGCTGTTTTTT.

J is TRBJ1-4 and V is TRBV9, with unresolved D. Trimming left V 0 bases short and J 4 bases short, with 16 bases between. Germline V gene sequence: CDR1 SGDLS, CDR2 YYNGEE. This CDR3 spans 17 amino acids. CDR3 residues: CASSVGWSTTGNEKLFF. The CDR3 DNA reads TGTGCCAGCAGCGTAGGTTGGTCCACAACTGGTAATGAAAAACTGTTTTTT.

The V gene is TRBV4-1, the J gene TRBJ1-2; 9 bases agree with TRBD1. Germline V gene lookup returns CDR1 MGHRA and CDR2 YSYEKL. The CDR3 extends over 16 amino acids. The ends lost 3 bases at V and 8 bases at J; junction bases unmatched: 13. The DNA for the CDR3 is TGCGCCAGCAGCCACGGGGACAGGGAAGGCAGTGGGGGCTACACCTTC. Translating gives CASSHGDREGSGGYTF.

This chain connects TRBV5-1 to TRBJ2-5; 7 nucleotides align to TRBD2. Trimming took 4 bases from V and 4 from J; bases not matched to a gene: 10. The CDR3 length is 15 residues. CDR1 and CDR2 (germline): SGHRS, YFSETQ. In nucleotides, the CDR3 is TGCGCCAGCAGCCCTATGCCGGGCGGGGGAGAGACCCAGTACTTC. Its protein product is CASSPMPGGGETQYF. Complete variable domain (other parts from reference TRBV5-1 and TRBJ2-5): KAGVTQTPRYLIKTRGQQVTLSCSPISGHRSVSWYQQTPGQGLQFLFEYFSETQRNKGNFPGRFSGRQFSNSRSEMNVSTLELGDSALYLCASSPMPGGGETQYFGPGTRLLVL.

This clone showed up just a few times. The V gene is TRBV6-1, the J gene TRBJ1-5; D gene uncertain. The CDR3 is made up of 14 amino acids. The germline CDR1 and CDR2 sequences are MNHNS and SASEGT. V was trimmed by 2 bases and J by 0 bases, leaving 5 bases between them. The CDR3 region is CASSESGSNQPQHF. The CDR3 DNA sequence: TGTGCCAGCAGTGAATCGGGTAGCAATCAGCCCCAGCATTTT.

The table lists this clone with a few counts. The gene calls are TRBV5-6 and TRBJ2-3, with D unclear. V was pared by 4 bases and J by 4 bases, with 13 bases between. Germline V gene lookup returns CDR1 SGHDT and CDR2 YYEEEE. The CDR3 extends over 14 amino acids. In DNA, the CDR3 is TGTGCCAGCAGCACGGTGATGGGTCCAGATACGCAGTATTTT. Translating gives CASSTVMGPDTQYF.

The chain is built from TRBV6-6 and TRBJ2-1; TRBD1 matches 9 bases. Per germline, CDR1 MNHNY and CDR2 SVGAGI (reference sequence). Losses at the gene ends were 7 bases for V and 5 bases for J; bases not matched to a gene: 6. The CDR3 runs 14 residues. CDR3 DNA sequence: TGTGCCAGCATGACAGGGGGTATCGACAATGAGCAGTTCTTC. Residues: CASMTGGIDNEQFF.